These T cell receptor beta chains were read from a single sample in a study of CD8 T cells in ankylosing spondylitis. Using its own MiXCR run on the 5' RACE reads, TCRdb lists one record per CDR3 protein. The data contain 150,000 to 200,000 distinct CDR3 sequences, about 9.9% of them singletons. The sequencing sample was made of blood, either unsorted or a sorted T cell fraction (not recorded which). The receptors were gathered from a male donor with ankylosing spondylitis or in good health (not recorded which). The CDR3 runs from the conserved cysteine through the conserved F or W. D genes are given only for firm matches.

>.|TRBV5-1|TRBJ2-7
CASSLGYEQYF
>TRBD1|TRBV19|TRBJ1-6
CASSSDRGDSPLHF
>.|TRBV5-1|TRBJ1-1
CASSLDGGGTEAFF
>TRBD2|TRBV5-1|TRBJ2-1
CASSLVFSGRANEQFF
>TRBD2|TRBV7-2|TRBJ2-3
CASSYPGLATDTQYF
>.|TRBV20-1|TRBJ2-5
CSARRGAEETQYF
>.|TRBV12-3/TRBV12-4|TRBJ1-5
CASSFRGDQPQHF
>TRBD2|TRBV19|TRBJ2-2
CASRSGSWTGELFF
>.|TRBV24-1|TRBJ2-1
CATSDPGQNEQFF
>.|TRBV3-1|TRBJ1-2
CASSQNRASGYTF
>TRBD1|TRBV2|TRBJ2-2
CASSRDRNTGELFF
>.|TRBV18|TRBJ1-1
CASSPRQDMNTEAFF
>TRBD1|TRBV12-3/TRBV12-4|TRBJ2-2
CASRRQGATGELFF
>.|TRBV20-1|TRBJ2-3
CSARLTDTQYF
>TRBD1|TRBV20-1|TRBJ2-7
CSARDLRGLEYEQYF
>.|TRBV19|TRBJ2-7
CASSIRFSTYEQYF
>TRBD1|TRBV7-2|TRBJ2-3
CASSFTTGRSTDTQYF
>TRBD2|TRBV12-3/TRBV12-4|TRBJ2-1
CASRYSGGTNEQFF
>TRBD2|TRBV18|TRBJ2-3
CASSPGLAGTTQYF
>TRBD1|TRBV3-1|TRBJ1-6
CASTGTGYNSPLHF
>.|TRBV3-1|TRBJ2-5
CASSQVPGAETQYF
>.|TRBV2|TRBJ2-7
CASTEGNYEQYF
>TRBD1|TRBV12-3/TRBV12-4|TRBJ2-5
CASSTTRDRGLWETQYF
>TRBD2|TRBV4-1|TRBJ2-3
CASSFNPRTSGGTDTQYF
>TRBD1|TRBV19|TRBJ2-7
CASSRQGSNEQYF